Listed below are T cell receptor beta chains from one sample, sequenced in a study of neoadjuvant nivolumab and ipilimumab in lung cancer. Libraries were prepared by immunoSEQ multiplex PCR; TCRdb keeps only in-frame clonotypes and omits some of them. This sample has some 27,000 clones, with 80% found just once. The sequenced sample was peripheral blood, obtained before neoadjuvant nivolumab, alone or with ipilimumab. The receptors were sampled from an adult with non-small cell lung cancer. CDR3s include the opening cysteine and the closing phenylalanine or tryptophan. A D gene is named only where the DNA matches it firmly. Rows give clone size only sometimes, using once, few, many, or a class for an expanded clone.

CDR3 protein: CAISRQGDNSPLHF
CDR3 DNA: TGTGCCATCAGTCGACAGGGGGACAATTCACCCCTCCACTTT
V gene: TRBV10-3
J gene: TRBJ1-6
clone size: once
D gene: TRBD1

CDR3 protein: CASSLNRNTEAFF
CDR3 DNA: TGTGCCAGCAGCTTAAATCGGAACACTGAAGCTTTCTTT
V gene: TRBV11-3
J gene: TRBJ1-1
clone size: NA
D gene: NA

CDR3 protein: CASSLNLEGQYF
CDR3 DNA: TGTGCCAGCAGCTTAAATTTAGAGGGGCAGTACTTC
V gene: TRBV11-1
J gene: TRBJ2-7
clone size: NA
D gene: NA

CDR3 protein: CASSPTQSLTSGGAEQFF
CDR3 DNA: TGCGCCAGCAGCCCAACACAATCCCTGACTAGCGGGGGGGCTGAGCAGTTCTTC
V gene: TRBV5-1
J gene: TRBJ2-1
clone size: once
D gene: TRBD2

CDR3 protein: CASSLELRVEYGYTF
CDR3 DNA: TGTGCCAGCAGCTTGGAACTGAGGGTTGAGTATGGCTACACCTTC
V gene: TRBV7-9
J gene: TRBJ1-2
clone size: NA
D gene: NA

CDR3 protein: CASSQERRYNEKLFF
CDR3 DNA: TGTGCCAGCAGCCAAGAACGGAGATACAATGAAAAACTGTTTTTT
V gene: TRBV14
J gene: TRBJ1-4
clone size: NA
D gene: NA

CDR3 protein: CASSLVGARGYTF
CDR3 DNA: TGTGCCAGCAGCTTAGTGGGGGCTCGTGGCTACACCTTC
V gene: TRBV7-8
J gene: TRBJ1-2
clone size: NA
D gene: NA

CDR3 protein: CASSSGGPGRGTEAFF
CDR3 DNA: TGTGCCAGCAGCTCCGGGGGCCCGGGGAGGGGCACTGAAGCTTTCTTT
V gene: TRBV5-6
J gene: TRBJ1-1
clone size: NA
D gene: NA

CDR3 protein: CARNRTGNTGELFF
CDR3 DNA: TGTGCCCGAAACCGGACGGGTAACACCGGGGAGCTGTTTTTT
V gene: TRBV14
J gene: TRBJ2-2
clone size: few
D gene: NA

CDR3 protein: CASSRRLDGNQPQHF
CDR3 DNA: TGTGCCAGCAGCCGTCGTTTGGATGGCAATCAGCCCCAGCATTTT
V gene: TRBV28
J gene: TRBJ1-5
clone size: NA
D gene: NA

CDR3 protein: CASSLKTGGHEKLFF
CDR3 DNA: TGTGCCAGCAGCTTGAAGACAGGGGGGCATGAAAAACTGTTTTTT
V gene: TRBV5-4
J gene: TRBJ1-4
clone size: NA
D gene: TRBD1

CDR3 protein: CASSTYRDRVDGYTF
CDR3 DNA: TGTGCCAGCAGCACCTACCGGGACAGGGTTGATGGCTACACCTTC
V gene: TRBV7-8
J gene: TRBJ1-2
clone size: NA
D gene: TRBD1

CDR3 protein: CASSPFRGAGTQYF
CDR3 DNA: TGTGCCAGCAGCCCCTTTCGGGGTGCGGGGACCCAGTACTTC
V gene: TRBV14
J gene: TRBJ2-5
clone size: NA
D gene: NA

CDR3 protein: CASRSQGGNTGELFF
CDR3 DNA: TGTGCCAGCCGGTCACAGGGTGGGAACACCGGGGAGCTGTTTTTT
V gene: TRBV2
J gene: TRBJ2-2
clone size: few
D gene: NA

CDR3 protein: CASSLGARNANTGELFF
CDR3 DNA: TGTGCCAGCAGCTTAGGGGCTCGGAACGCGAACACCGGGGAGCTGTTTTTT
V gene: TRBV7-2
J gene: TRBJ2-2
clone size: once
D gene: NA

CDR3 protein: CASSVDSGTGEKLFF
CDR3 DNA: TGTGCCAGCAGCGTAGATTCAGGGACAGGTGAAAAACTGTTTTTT
V gene: TRBV9
J gene: TRBJ1-4
clone size: NA
D gene: TRBD1

CDR3 protein: CSFSTGTGISGNTIYF
CDR3 DNA: TGCAGCTTCTCCACTGGGACAGGGATCTCTGGAAACACCATATATTTT
V gene: TRBV29-1
J gene: TRBJ1-3
clone size: NA
D gene: TRBD1

CDR3 protein: CASRTGFGRYTF
CDR3 DNA: TGTGCCAGCAGAACAGGTTTCGGTCGCTACACCTTC
V gene: TRBV27
J gene: TRBJ1-2
clone size: NA
D gene: NA

CDR3 protein: CASSKLRQVGRQLGYTF
CDR3 DNA: TGTGCCAGCAGCAAATTGAGGCAGGTGGGTCGACAGCTTGGCTACACCTTC
V gene: TRBV21-1
J gene: TRBJ1-2
clone size: NA
D gene: NA

CDR3 protein: CASSLEVGGETQYF
CDR3 DNA: TGCGCCAGCAGCTTGGAGGTCGGGGGAGAGACCCAGTACTTC
V gene: TRBV5-1
J gene: TRBJ2-5
clone size: NA
D gene: NA

CDR3 protein: CASSLEARQGDQPQHF
CDR3 DNA: TGTGCCAGCAGCTTAGAAGCTAGACAGGGTGATCAGCCCCAGCATTTT
V gene: TRBV7-6
J gene: TRBJ1-5
clone size: NA
D gene: TRBD1

CDR3 protein: CASSRWTSGTDTQYF
CDR3 DNA: TGTGCCAGCAGCAGATGGACTAGCGGCACAGATACGCAGTATTTT
V gene: TRBV5-4
J gene: TRBJ2-3
clone size: NA
D gene: TRBD2

CDR3 protein: CASSLRTGLDNYGYTF
CDR3 DNA: TGTGCCAGCAGCTTGCGGACAGGGTTGGATAACTATGGCTACACCTTC
V gene: TRBV5-5
J gene: TRBJ1-2
clone size: NA
D gene: TRBD1

CDR3 protein: CASSQPLGQGNTIYF
CDR3 DNA: TGTGCCAGCAGCCAACCCTTGGGACAGGGAAACACCATATATTTT
V gene: TRBV13
J gene: TRBJ1-3
clone size: NA
D gene: TRBD1

CDR3 protein: CASSVYGTDTQYF
CDR3 DNA: TGTGCCAGCAGCGTATACGGCACAGATACGCAGTATTTT
V gene: TRBV9
J gene: TRBJ2-3
clone size: NA
D gene: NA

CDR3 protein: CASSPGSRYEQYF
CDR3 DNA: TGTGCCAGCAGCCCGGGCAGCCGCTACGAGCAGTACTTC
V gene: TRBV2
J gene: TRBJ2-7
clone size: NA
D gene: NA

CDR3 protein: CASSSGLRETQYF
CDR3 DNA: TGTGCCAGCAGTTCGGGACTAAGGGAGACCCAGTACTTC
V gene: TRBV28
J gene: TRBJ2-5
clone size: NA
D gene: TRBD2

CDR3 protein: CASSLFQGTTPGEAQYF
CDR3 DNA: TGTGCCAGCAGCTTGTTTCAGGGGACCACCCCAGGGGAGGCCCAGTACTTC
V gene: TRBV5-8
J gene: TRBJ2-5
clone size: NA
D gene: NA